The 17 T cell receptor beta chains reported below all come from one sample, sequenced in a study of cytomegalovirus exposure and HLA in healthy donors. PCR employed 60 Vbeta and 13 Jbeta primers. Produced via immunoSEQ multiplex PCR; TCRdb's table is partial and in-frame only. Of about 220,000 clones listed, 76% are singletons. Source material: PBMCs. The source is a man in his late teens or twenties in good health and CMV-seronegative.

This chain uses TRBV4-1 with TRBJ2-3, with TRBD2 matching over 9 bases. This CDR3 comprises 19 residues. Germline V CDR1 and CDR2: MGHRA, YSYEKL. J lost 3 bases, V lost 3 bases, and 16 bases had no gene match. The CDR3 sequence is CASSQTTLASSGDTDTQYF. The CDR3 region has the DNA TGCGCCAGCAGCCAGACCACCCTCGCCTCTAGCGGGGATACAGATACGCAGTATTTT.

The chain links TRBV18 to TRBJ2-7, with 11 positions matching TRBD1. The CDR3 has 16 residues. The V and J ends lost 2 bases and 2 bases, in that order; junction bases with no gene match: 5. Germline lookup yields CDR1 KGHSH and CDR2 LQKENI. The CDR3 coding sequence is TGTGCCAGCTCACCATTGCCGGGACAGGGGGCCTACGAGCAGTACTTC. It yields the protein CASSPLPGQGAYEQYF. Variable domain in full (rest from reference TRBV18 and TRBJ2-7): NAGVMQNPRHLVRRRGQEARLRCSPMKGHSHVYWYRQLPEEGLKFMVYLQKENIIDESGMPKERFSAEFPKEGPSILRIQQVVRGDSAAYFCASSPLPGQGAYEQYFGPGTRLTVT.

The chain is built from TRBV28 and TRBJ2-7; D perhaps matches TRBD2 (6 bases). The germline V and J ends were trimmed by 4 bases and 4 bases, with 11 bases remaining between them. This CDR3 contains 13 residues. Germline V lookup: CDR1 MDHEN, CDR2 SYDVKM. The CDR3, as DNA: TGTGCCAGCAGTTCCAGCGGGCAGTACGAGCAGTACTTC. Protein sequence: CASSSSGQYEQYF. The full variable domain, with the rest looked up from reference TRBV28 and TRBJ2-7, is DVKVTQSSRYLVKRTGEKVFLECVQDMDHENMFWYRQDPGLGLRLIYFSYDVKMKEKGDIPEGYSVSREKKERFSLILESASTNQTSMYLCASSSSGQYEQYFGPGTRLTVT.

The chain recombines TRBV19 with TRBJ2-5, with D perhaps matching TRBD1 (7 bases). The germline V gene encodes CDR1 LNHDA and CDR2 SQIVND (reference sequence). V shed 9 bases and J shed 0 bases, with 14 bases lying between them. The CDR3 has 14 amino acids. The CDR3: CASAQGGDQETQYF. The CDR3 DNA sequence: TGTGCCAGCGCCCAGGGGGGTGACCAAGAGACCCAGTACTTC.

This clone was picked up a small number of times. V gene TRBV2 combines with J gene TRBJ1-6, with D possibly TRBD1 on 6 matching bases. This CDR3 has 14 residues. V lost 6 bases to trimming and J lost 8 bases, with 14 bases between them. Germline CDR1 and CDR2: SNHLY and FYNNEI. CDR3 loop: CASSGLGGYSPLHF. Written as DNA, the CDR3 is TGTGCCAGCAGCGGGCTAGGGGGTTATTCACCCCTCCACTTT.

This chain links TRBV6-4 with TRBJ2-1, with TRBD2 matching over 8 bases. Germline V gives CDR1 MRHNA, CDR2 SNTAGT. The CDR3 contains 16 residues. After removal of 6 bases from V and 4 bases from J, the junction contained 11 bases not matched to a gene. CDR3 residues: CASSPESGSPYNEQFF. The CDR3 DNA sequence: TGTGCCAGCAGCCCGGAAAGCGGGAGCCCATACAATGAGCAGTTCTTC.

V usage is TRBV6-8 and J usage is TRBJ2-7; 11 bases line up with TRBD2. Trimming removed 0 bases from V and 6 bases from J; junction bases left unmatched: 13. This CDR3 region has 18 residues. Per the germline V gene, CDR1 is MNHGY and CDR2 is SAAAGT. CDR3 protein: CASSYSGTSGRSECEQYF. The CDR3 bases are TGTGCCAGCAGTTACTCAGGTACTAGCGGGAGAAGTGAGTGCGAGCAGTACTTC.

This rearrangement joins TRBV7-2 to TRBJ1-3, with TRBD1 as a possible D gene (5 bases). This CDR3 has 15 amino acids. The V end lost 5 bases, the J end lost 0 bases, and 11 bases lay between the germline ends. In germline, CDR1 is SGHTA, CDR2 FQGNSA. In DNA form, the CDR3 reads TGTGCCAGCAGCCCGGGACTGTTCTCTGGAAACACCATATATTTT. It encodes CASSPGLFSGNTIYF.

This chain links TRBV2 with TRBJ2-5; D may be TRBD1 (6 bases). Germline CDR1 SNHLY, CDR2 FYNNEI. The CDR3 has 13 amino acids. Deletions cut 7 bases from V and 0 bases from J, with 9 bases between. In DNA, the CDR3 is TGTGCCAGCACCGGGGACAACCAAGAGACCCAGTACTTC. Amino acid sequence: CASTGDNQETQYF.

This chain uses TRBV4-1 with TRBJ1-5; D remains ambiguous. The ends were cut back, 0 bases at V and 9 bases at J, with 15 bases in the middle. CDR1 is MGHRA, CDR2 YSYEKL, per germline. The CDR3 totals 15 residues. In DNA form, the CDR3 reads TGCGCCAGCAGCCAAGATAGGCAGCCGGGTGGGCCCCAGCATTTT. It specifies CASSQDRQPGGPQHF.

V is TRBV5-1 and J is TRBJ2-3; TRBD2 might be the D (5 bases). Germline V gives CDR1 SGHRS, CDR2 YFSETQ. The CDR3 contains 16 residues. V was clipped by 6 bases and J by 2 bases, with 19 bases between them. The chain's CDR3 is CASTPEGSLDTDTQYF. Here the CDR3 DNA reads TGCGCCAGCACCCCAGAGGGTAGTTTGGACACAGATACGCAGTATTTT.

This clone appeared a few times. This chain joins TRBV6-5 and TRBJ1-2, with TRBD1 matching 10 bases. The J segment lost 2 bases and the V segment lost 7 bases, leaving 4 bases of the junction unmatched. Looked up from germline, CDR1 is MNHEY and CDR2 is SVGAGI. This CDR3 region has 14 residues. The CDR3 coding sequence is TGTGCCAGCACCCGGGACAGGGGAAACTATGGCTACACCTTC. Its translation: CASTRDRGNYGYTF.

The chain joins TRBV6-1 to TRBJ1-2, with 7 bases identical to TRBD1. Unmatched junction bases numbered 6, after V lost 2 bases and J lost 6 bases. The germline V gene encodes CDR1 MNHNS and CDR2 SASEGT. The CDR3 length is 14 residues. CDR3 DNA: TGTGCCAGCAGTGAAAGACAGGGCTTGGATGGCTACACCTTC. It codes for CASSERQGLDGYTF.

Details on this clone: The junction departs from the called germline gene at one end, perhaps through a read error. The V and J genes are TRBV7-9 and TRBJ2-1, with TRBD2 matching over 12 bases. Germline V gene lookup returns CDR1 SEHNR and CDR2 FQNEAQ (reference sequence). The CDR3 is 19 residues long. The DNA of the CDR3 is TGTTCCAGCAGCTCTCGATTGGCTAGCGGGAGGGGGAACGCTATGGAGCAGTTCTTC. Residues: CSSSSRLASGRGNAMEQFF.

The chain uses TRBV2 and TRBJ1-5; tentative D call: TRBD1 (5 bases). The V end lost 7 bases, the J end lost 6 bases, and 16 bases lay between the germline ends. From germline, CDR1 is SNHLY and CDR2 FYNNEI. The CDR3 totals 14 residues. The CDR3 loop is CASNQGGVGQPQHF. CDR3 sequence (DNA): TGTGCCAGCAACCAAGGAGGGGTCGGTCAGCCCCAGCATTTT.

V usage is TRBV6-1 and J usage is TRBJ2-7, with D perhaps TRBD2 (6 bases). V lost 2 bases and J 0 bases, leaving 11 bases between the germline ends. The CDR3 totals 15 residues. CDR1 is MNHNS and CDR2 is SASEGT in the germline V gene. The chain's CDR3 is CASSERRDGSYEQYF. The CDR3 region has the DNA TGTGCCAGCAGTGAACGGCGGGACGGCTCCTACGAGCAGTACTTC.

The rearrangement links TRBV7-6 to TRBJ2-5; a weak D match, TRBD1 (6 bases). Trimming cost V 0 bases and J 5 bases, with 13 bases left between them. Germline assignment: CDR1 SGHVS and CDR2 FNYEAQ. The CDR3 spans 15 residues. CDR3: CASSLAQGIVETQYF. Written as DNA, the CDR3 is TGTGCCAGCAGCTTAGCGCAGGGGATAGTTGAGACCCAGTACTTC.